This TCR beta chain was captured in a study of blood T cells in healthy people across ages. Whole-study findings and limits: The unsorted PBMCs prevented any conclusive comparison of naive versus antigen-experienced cells.

Combining a sample-barcoded 5' primer with a J-beta primer mix, a second PCR ran for about 6 to 12 cycles. TCRdb re-called the 5' RACE reads with MiXCR, one entry per CDR3 protein. The sample records 600,000 to 850,000 distinct CDR3 sequences, 25% being singletons. This clonotype was counted between two and nine times. No antigen is known for it. V was pared by 4 bases and J by 4 bases, with 20 bases between. CDR1 and CDR2 (germline): SGHDT, YYEEEE. This CDR3 is built from 16 residues. The same data also contributed to another study, on T cells of mothers and their children.

The chain has TRBV5-6 and TRBJ2-5; no clear D. Sequencing was done on a sample of blood. The TCR sequence derives from a boy younger than 18 in good health. The CDR3 here is CASSHRVDLYRETQYF. For the CDR3, the DNA is TGTGCCAGCAGCCATCGGGTAGACTTGTACCGAGAGACCCAGTACTTC.